These 22 T cell receptor beta chains were all obtained from the same sample, sequenced in a study of CD8 T cells in ankylosing spondylitis. Overall study results and limits: Seemingly distinctive of ankylosing spondylitis blood was a TCR beta motif formed by eight highly homologous variants.

No antigen is known for these receptors. TCRdb reanalysed the 5' RACE reads using MiXCR and keeps one entry per CDR3 protein. The table includes around 770,000 distinct CDR3 sequences, roughly 12% detected once. Sequenced input: blood, either unsorted or a sorted T cell fraction (not recorded which). Receptor source: a male donor with ankylosing spondylitis.

The table lists this clonotype with a few counts. The chain combines TRBV4-3 with TRBJ1-3; the D is unclear. V was clipped by 0 bases and J by 5 bases, with 5 bases between them. This CDR3 has 13 amino acids. Germline values: CDR1 LGHNA, CDR2 YSLEER. The chain's CDR3 is CASSQEYRNTIYF. CDR3 DNA: TGCGCCAGCAGCCAAGAATACAGAAACACCATATATTTT.

The sample holds many counts of this clonotype. The CDR3 nucleotides read TGTGCCAGCAGCCAAGATTGGGGGGGCAGTGAGACCCAGTACTTC. This encodes CASSQDWGGSETQYF. The chain combines TRBV4-2 with TRBJ2-5; a possible D gene is TRBD2 (7 bases). Germline CDR1 and CDR2: LGHNA and YNFKEQ. Trimming took off 0 bases at V and 5 bases at J, with 13 bases between the two ends. This CDR3 has 15 residues.

The genes are TRBV5-1 and TRBJ1-2; D may be TRBD1 (6 bases). CDR3 length equals 13 residues. Germline V CDR1 and CDR2: SGHRS, YFSETQ. V dropped 4 bases and J dropped 4 bases, with 11 bases sitting between them. The CDR3 nucleotides read TGCGCCAGCAGCCGGGACACCGTCTATGGCTACACCTTC. It codes for CASSRDTVYGYTF.

This clonotype turned up a few times. The J gene is TRBJ1-4, the V gene TRBV7-9; TRBD1 matches 9 bases. The CDR3 has 14 residues. Trimming removed 5 bases from V and 8 bases from J; junction bases left unmatched: 6. Germline CDR1 is SEHNR and CDR2 is FQNEAQ (reference sequence). CDR3 amino acids: CASSRDRVGEKLFF. The CDR3 nucleotides read TGTGCCAGCAGCCGGGACAGGGTTGGGGAAAAACTGTTTTTT.

This clonotype appeared a few times. The V and J genes are TRBV5-1 and TRBJ2-2, with 7 nucleotides matching TRBD1. The CDR3 consists of 17 residues. The V and J ends lost 4 bases and 2 bases, in that order; junction bases with no gene match: 11. The germline V gene encodes CDR1 SGHRS and CDR2 YFSETQ. CDR3 sequence reads: CASSVLAGTANTGELFF. CDR3 DNA sequence: TGCGCCAGCAGCGTCTTGGCCGGGACAGCCAACACCGGGGAGCTGTTTTTT.

The chain has TRBV15 and TRBJ2-2; D is undetermined. This CDR3 has 15 residues. The V end was cut by 8 bases, the J end by 4 bases, with 17 bases between. Germline assignment: CDR1 LNHNV and CDR2 YYDKDF (reference sequence). For the CDR3, the DNA is TGTGCCACCCCGAGGCCCGGCTCGGGCACCGGGGAGCTGTTTTTT. Translating gives CATPRPGSGTGELFF.

The rearrangement joins TRBV9 to TRBJ2-1; TRBD2 is a possible D gene (5 bases). Trimming left V 2 bases short and J 0 bases short, with 12 bases between. Germline V gene sequence: CDR1 SGDLS, CDR2 YYNGEE. The CDR3 has 16 residues. The CDR3 sequence: CASSVGGSFSYNEQFF. The CDR3 DNA reads as TGTGCCAGCAGCGTCGGAGGCAGTTTCTCCTACAATGAGCAGTTCTTC.

This clonotype was counted between two and nine times. The chain links TRBV20-1 to TRBJ1-3, with D possibly matching TRBD1 (5 bases). CDR3 size: 14 residues. Germline CDR1 DFQATT, CDR2 SNEGSKA (reference sequence). The V end was cut by 6 bases, the J end by 0 bases, with 12 bases between. CDR3 coding DNA: TGCAGTGCGGACACAGGCTACTCTGGAAACACCATATATTTT. Translating gives CSADTGYSGNTIYF.

The chain has TRBV29-1 and TRBJ1-1; the D is unclear. CDR3 length: 13 amino acids. Trimming shortened V by 6 bases and J by 4 bases, and 15 bases separated the two germline ends. Germline-derived CDR1 and CDR2 are SQVTM and ANQGSEA. CDR3: CSVAPRLATEAFF. DNA of the CDR3: TGCAGCGTCGCCCCACGGTTGGCCACTGAAGCTTTCTTT.

There are a few counts of this clonotype. This sequence joins TRBV28 and TRBJ1-5; D is undetermined. This CDR3 has 15 amino acids. Germline CDR1 and CDR2: MDHEN and SYDVKM. V lost 6 bases and J 3 bases, leaving 15 bases between the germline ends. The CDR3 loop is CASSSGRRVNQPQHF. The CDR3 DNA reads TGTGCCAGCAGCAGCGGTCGGAGGGTCAATCAGCCCCAGCATTTT.

The rearrangement links TRBV10-3 to TRBJ2-2; D is undetermined. Germline loops: CDR1 ENHRY, CDR2 SYGVKD. The CDR3 consists of 18 residues. The V gene lost 0 bases and the J gene lost 2 bases, with 16 bases spanning the gap. Here the CDR3 reads CAISESVVRASNTGELFF. In nucleotides, the CDR3 is TGTGCCATCAGTGAGTCCGTTGTAAGGGCCTCAAACACCGGGGAGCTGTTTTTT.

In this sample, this clonotype turned up a few times. The V gene is TRBV7-2, the J gene TRBJ2-5, with D possibly being TRBD2 (5 bases). This CDR3 spans 14 amino acids. V lost 0 bases and J 4 bases, leaving 9 bases between the germline ends. CDR1 and CDR2 from the germline V gene are SGHTA and FQGNSA. CDR3 amino acids: CASSLAGVSETQYF. The CDR3 DNA is TGTGCCAGCAGCTTAGCGGGAGTCTCAGAGACCCAGTACTTC.

The table lists this clonotype with many counts. The rearrangement joins TRBV20-1 to TRBJ2-7; 10 nucleotides align to TRBD1. The CDR3 spans 13 residues. J lost 4 bases, V lost 6 bases, and 6 bases had no gene match. Looked up from germline, CDR1 is DFQATT and CDR2 is SNEGSKA (reference sequence). CDR3: CSAGDRGGYEQYF. The CDR3 DNA is TGCAGTGCGGGGGACAGGGGAGGGTACGAGCAGTACTTC.

This clonotype was observed many times. The chain employs TRBV20-1 and TRBJ2-5; D is possibly TRBD1 or TRBD2 (6 bases each). Trimming stripped 2 bases from V and 5 bases from J, with 12 bases between. The germline V gene has CDR1 DFQATT and CDR2 SNEGSKA (reference sequence). The length of the CDR3 is 13 residues. CDR3 nucleotide sequence: TGCAGTGCTAGAATGGGGGGCTGGGAGACCCAGTACTTC. Its protein product is CSARMGGWETQYF.

There are many counts of this clonotype. This chain links TRBV30 with TRBJ1-3, with unresolved D. The CDR3 length is 12 residues. V lost 0 bases and J 4 bases, leaving 4 bases between the germline ends. Germline V gene data show CDR1 as GTSNPN and CDR2 as SVGIG (reference sequence). CDR3 nucleotide sequence: TGTGCCTGGAGTGTAACGGGAAACACCATATATTTT. It yields the protein CAWSVTGNTIYF.

The chain joins TRBV7-9 to TRBJ2-3; 7 nucleotides line up with TRBD2. CDR3 length equals 16 residues. The ends lost 5 bases at V and 1 base at J; junction bases unmatched: 9. Germline V lookup: CDR1 SEHNR, CDR2 FQNEAQ (reference sequence). The CDR3 DNA reads as TGTGCCAGCAGCCCCACCCCTCTAGCGGGCACAGATACGCAGTATTTT. As protein: CASSPTPLAGTDTQYF.

V and J are TRBV18 and TRBJ2-7; D is possibly TRBD2 (6 bases). CDR1 is KGHSH and CDR2 is LQKENI in the germline V gene. V gave up 3 bases and J gave up 0 bases, with 12 bases separating them. This CDR3 has 15 amino acids. In nucleotides, the CDR3 is TGTGCCAGCTCACCTGCCGGGACTGTCTCCTACGAGCAGTACTTC. Protein product: CASSPAGTVSYEQYF. Full variable domain (outside the CDR3, taken from reference TRBV18 and TRBJ2-7): NAGVMQNPRHLVRRRGQEARLRCSPMKGHSHVYWYRQLPEEGLKFMVYLQKENIIDESGMPKERFSAEFPKEGPSILRIQQVVRGDSAAYFCASSPAGTVSYEQYFGPGTRLTVT.

The chain recombines TRBV7-2 with TRBJ1-2, with D maybe TRBD1 (5 bases). Per germline, CDR1 SGHTA and CDR2 FQGNSA. The CDR3 totals 13 residues. V was pared by 1 base and J by 8 bases, with 11 bases between. The chain's CDR3 is CASSLEGPEGYTF. The CDR3, as DNA: TGTGCCAGCAGCTTAGAGGGACCGGAGGGCTACACCTTC. Full variable domain (outside the CDR3, taken from reference TRBV7-2 and TRBJ1-2): GAGVSQSPSNKVTEKGKDVELRCDPISGHTALYWYRQSLGQGLEFLIYFQGNSAPDKSGLPSDRFSAERTGGSVSTLTIQRTQQEDSAVYLCASSLEGPEGYTFGSGTRLTVV.

The chain joins TRBV5-1 to TRBJ2-2; D is unresolved. Deletions cut 0 bases from V and 6 bases from J, with 12 bases between. This CDR3 is built from 15 residues. The germline V gene encodes CDR1 SGHRS and CDR2 YFSETQ. The CDR3 spells CASSLGRVLSGELFF. The CDR3 coding sequence is TGCGCCAGCAGCTTGGGACGGGTACTATCCGGGGAGCTGTTTTTT.

There are a few counts of this clonotype. The rearrangement joins TRBV20-1 to TRBJ1-1; 8 bases line up with TRBD1. The CDR3 has 12 residues. V lost 5 bases to trimming and J lost 7 bases; unmatched junction nucleotides: 6. Germline V gene data show CDR1 as DFQATT and CDR2 as SNEGSKA (reference sequence). The CDR3, as DNA: TGCAGTGCTGGGGGACAGGACGTTGAAGCTTTCTTT. It specifies CSAGGQDVEAFF.

There are a few counts of this clonotype. V gene TRBV7-2 combines with J gene TRBJ2-3, with D possibly being TRBD2 (5 bases). The germline V gene encodes CDR1 SGHTA and CDR2 FQGNSA. V was pared by 1 base and J by 9 bases, with 8 bases between. The CDR3 has 12 amino acids. CDR3 loop: CASSLESSTQYF. CDR3 nucleotides: TGTGCCAGCAGCTTAGAATCTAGCACGCAGTATTTT. Combining the CDR3 with reference TRBV7-2 and TRBJ2-3 gives the whole variable domain GAGVSQSPSNKVTEKGKDVELRCDPISGHTALYWYRQSLGQGLEFLIYFQGNSAPDKSGLPSDRFSAERTGGSVSTLTIQRTQQEDSAVYLCASSLESSTQYFGPGTRLTVL.

This clonotype has at least ten counts. CDR3 loop: CAWSGLALQETQYF. CDR3 bases: TGTGCCTGGAGTGGTCTAGCCCTTCAAGAGACCCAGTACTTC. The gene calls are TRBV30 and TRBJ2-5; D might be TRBD2 (5 bases). CDR1 is GTSNPN and CDR2 is SVGIG in the germline V gene (reference sequence). V shed 1 base and J shed 2 bases, with 11 bases lying between them. The length of the CDR3 is 14 residues.